This TCR beta chain was sequenced for a study of blood T cells in healthy people across ages. Those donating, healthy Caucasian individuals from Russia, were aged roughly 6 to 90. Every sample gave at least 5 micrograms of total RNA when it was extracted. A second PCR of about 7 to 12 cycles used a sample-barcoded 5' primer and a J-beta primer mix. Every cDNA molecule carried a tag from a template-switch adaptor bearing 12 random nucleotides. One entry per CDR3 protein, called by TCRdb with MiXCR from the 5' RACE reads. Of 1,800,000 or so distinct CDR3 sequences listed, roughly two fifths were seen once; the top ten hold around 23%. Germline CDR1 reads MNHEY; CDR2 reads SVGEGT. CDR3 length equals 14 residues.

V is TRBV6-2 or TRBV6-3 and J is TRBJ2-4; D is perhaps TRBD1 (6 bases). The J call is doubtful: the DNA matches TRBJ2-7 better. Sequenced input: blood. The TCR was taken from a human donor in good health. The CDR3 spells CASRDSQSRYEQYF. The CDR3 nucleotides read TGTGCCAGCAGGGACAGCCAATCGAGATACGAGCAGTACTTC.